This is a list of T cell receptor beta chains from one sample in a study of blood T cells in healthy people across ages. Each CDR3 protein gets one entry after TCRdb re-called the 5' RACE reads with MiXCR. The data show hundreds of thousands of distinct CDR3 sequences, 55% to 70% seen once. The material sequenced was blood. All receptors come from a man aged 30-40 years in good health. CDR3s include the opening cysteine and the closing phenylalanine or tryptophan. Fields, in order: D gene, clone size, J gene, V gene, CDR3 DNA, CDR3 protein. A D gene is named only where the DNA matches it firmly. Some rows mark clone size as missing; the rest say once, few, many or name a class of expanded clone.

-,-,TRBJ2-4,TRBV7-9,TGTGCCAGCAGCGAAGTGATCAATATGATAGCCAAAAACATTCAGTACTTC,CASSEVINMIAKNIQYF
-,few,TRBJ2-7,TRBV7-9,TGTGCCAGCAGCTTAGAGACACCTAACGAGCAGTACTTC,CASSLETPNEQYF
-,-,TRBJ2-3,TRBV2,TGTGCCAGCAGTGAGGGGGGGCCGACAGATACGCAGTATTTT,CASSEGGPTDTQYF
-,-,TRBJ2-1,TRBV6-2/TRBV6-3,TGTGCCAGCAGTTTGGGGACTGACCAGTTCTTC,CASSLGTDQFF
-,-,TRBJ1-1,TRBV7-2,TGTGCCAGCAGCTCCCACGGCAGAGGCACTGAAGCTTTCTTT,CASSSHGRGTEAFF
-,once,TRBJ1-2,TRBV12-3/TRBV12-4,TGTGCCAGCAGGGGGGTGGGGTATCATTATGGCTACACCTTC,CASRGVGYHYGYTF
TRBD2,few,TRBJ2-3,TRBV5-5,TGTGCCAGCAGCCGGGGACTAGCGGGGGCGACAGATACGCAGTATTTT,CASSRGLAGATDTQYF
-,few,TRBJ1-2,TRBV7-2,TGTGCCAGCAGCTTAGGGGTAGGGACCGGATATGGCTACACCTTC,CASSLGVGTGYGYTF
-,-,TRBJ2-7,TRBV20-1,TGCAGTGCTAGAGTTCTCGGCTACGAGCAGTACTTC,CSARVLGYEQYF
-,-,TRBJ1-4,TRBV4-3,TGCGCCAGCAGCCAAGATCAAATGCGGGAAAAACTGTTTTTT,CASSQDQMREKLFF
-,-,TRBJ2-7,TRBV7-9,TGTGCCAGCAGCTTGAGCGCGAACGAGCAGTACTTC,CASSLSANEQYF
TRBD2,-,TRBJ2-5,TRBV12-3/TRBV12-4,TGTGCCAGCAGTTCCCAACTAGCGGGACGGGGAGAGACCCAGTACTTC,CASSSQLAGRGETQYF
-,-,TRBJ1-1,TRBV27,TGTGCCACCCGATCTTCATCCGGGGGGTGGACTGAAGCTTTCTTT,CATRSSSGGWTEAFF
TRBD2,-,TRBJ2-7,TRBV6-4,TGTGCCAGCAGTGTGGTCCGGACTAGCCGAACCACCTACGAGCAGTACTTC,CASSVVRTSRTTYEQYF
-,-,TRBJ2-3,TRBV19,TGTGCCAGTAGTACACCACTAGCAGGCACAGATACGCAGTATTTT,CASSTPLAGTDTQYF
-,few,TRBJ2-7,TRBV5-1,TGCGCCAGCAGATTCGACATGACCTACGAGCAGTACTTC,CASRFDMTYEQYF
-,few,TRBJ1-1,TRBV5-1,TGCGCCAGCAGCTTAGGTCAGGGCGCCTTTGCCACTGAAGCTTTCTTT,CASSLGQGAFATEAFF
-,-,TRBJ1-4,TRBV20-1,TGCAGTGCTAGAGATCTCCGGGACGGTGGGGAAAAACTGTTTTTT,CSARDLRDGGEKLFF
-,-,TRBJ2-1,TRBV5-1,TGCGCCAGCAGTACCGGGAAGAGGAACAATGGGCAGTTCTTC,CASSTGKRNNGQFF
TRBD1,-,TRBJ2-7,TRBV20-1,TGCAGTGCTAGAGAAGGACAGGGGGGGACCTACGAGCAGTACTTC,CSAREGQGGTYEQYF
-,many,TRBJ2-7,TRBV12-3/TRBV12-4,TGTGCCAGCAGTTTTCTGGGCGAGCAGTACTTC,CASSFLGEQYF
-,-,TRBJ1-1,TRBV5-1,TGCGCCAGCCGGGACGCCTTGAACACTGAAGCTTTCTTT,CASRDALNTEAFF
-,-,TRBJ2-3,TRBV28,TGTGCCTGCAGTCCGGGGGACAGAGACACAGATACGCAGTATTTT,CACSPGDRDTDTQYF
TRBD2,few,TRBJ2-5,TRBV7-2,TGTGCCAGCAGCCTTTCTAGCGGGAGTTGGGAGACCCAGTACTTC,CASSLSSGSWETQYF
TRBD1,-,TRBJ2-5,TRBV7-9,TGTGCCAGCAGCCTCTTAGGGGGCGCGGAGGAAGAGACCCAGTACTTC,CASSLLGGAEEETQYF
-,few,TRBJ2-1,TRBV7-9,TGTGCCAGCTTCAGAACACCCGGGGGCAATGAGCAGTTCTTC,CASFRTPGGNEQFF
-,-,TRBJ1-6,TRBV10-3,TGTGCCACCAGTGAGCCACGGGCCTCCGGAGGTTCACCCCTCCACTTT,CATSEPRASGGSPLHF
-,-,TRBJ2-3,TRBV4-3,TGCGCCAGCAGCCAAGACTCGGGAGATACGCAGTATTTT,CASSQDSGDTQYF
-,-,TRBJ2-3,TRBV6-6,TGTGCCAGCAGTTACGGGGCCAGCGCAGATACGCAGTATTTT,CASSYGASADTQYF
-,-,TRBJ2-6,TRBV7-9,TGTGCCAGCAGCCGCACCGTTCTGCGGGCTGGGGCCAACGTCCTGACTTTC,CASSRTVLRAGANVLTF
-,-,TRBJ2-7,TRBV11-2,TGTGCCAGCGGGTTATGGAGTAACTACGAGCAGTACTTC,CASGLWSNYEQYF
-,few,TRBJ2-5,TRBV20-1,TGCAGTGCACCCCAGGGCGGGGTAGGAGAGACCCAGTACTTC,CSAPQGGVGETQYF
TRBD1,-,TRBJ2-7,TRBV28,TGTGCCAGCAGTCCAGGGGGCTTATTATCCTACGAGCAGTACTTC,CASSPGGLLSYEQYF
-,-,TRBJ2-1,TRBV13,TGTGCCAGCAGCCCCCAGCGGGAGCAGTTCTTC,CASSPQREQFF
-,-,TRBJ2-7,TRBV20-1,TGCAGTGCTCATGACATGCCCTACGAGCAGTACTTC,CSAHDMPYEQYF
-,few,TRBJ1-2,TRBV29-1,TGCAGCGTGGGGACAACAGTCTATGGCTACACCTTC,CSVGTTVYGYTF
-,-,TRBJ2-7,TRBV12-3/TRBV12-4,TGTGCCAGCACAAAAGTGTTCTACGAGCAGTACTTC,CASTKVFYEQYF
-,-,TRBJ1-2,TRBV12-5,TGTGCTAGTGGTCCGGAGCGGACGGGCTATGGCTACACCTTC,CASGPERTGYGYTF
-,-,TRBJ2-2,TRBV4-2,TGTGCCAGCAGCCAAGAACCGGGAGCCACCGTCGGGGAGCTGTTTTTT,CASSQEPGATVGELFF
TRBD2,-,TRBJ2-5,TRBV4-2,TGTGCCAGCAGCCAAGTTTTGTCGGGGGGAGGGGAGACCCAGTACTTC,CASSQVLSGGGETQYF
TRBD1,-,TRBJ1-1,TRBV20-1,TGCAGTGCTAGACGACTGGACAGGGAGAGAGGCACTGAAGCTTTCTTT,CSARRLDRERGTEAFF
TRBD2,-,TRBJ2-1,TRBV10-3,TGTGCCATCAGTGGTGCGGGAGAAGGCTACAATGAGCAGTTCTTC,CAISGAGEGYNEQFF
TRBD2,few,TRBJ2-5,TRBV3-1,TGTGCCAGCAGCCAAGATGGGAGGGGGACCCAGTACTTC,CASSQDGRGTQYF